This T cell receptor beta chain was obtained from a study of monozygotic twins with inflammatory bowel disease. General study findings and limits: Variability in patient repertoires may have come partly from differing immunosuppressive treatments.

Reanalyzing the 5' RACE reads, TCRdb keeps one entry per CDR3 protein, without DNA. Here the sample table reports approximately 400,000 distinct CDR3 sequences. Remarks on this clonotype: Its antigen is not identified.

CDR1 and CDR2 (germline): MNHEY, SVGAGI. CDR3 size: 13 residues. The receptor comes from a human donor with ulcerative colitis or Crohn's disease, or a healthy co-twin of an affected twin (not recorded which). The gene calls are TRBV6-5 and TRBJ2-5. The sample consisted of blood. The CDR3 sequence is CASSNRPQETQYF.